A single sample is the source of the 22 T cell receptor beta chains below, sequenced in a study of shared clonotypes between healthy human individuals. The method was immunoSEQ multiplex PCR; TCRdb's version includes in-frame clones alone and lacks a portion of them. The data show some 1.5 million clones, with 98% seen just once and roughly 0.45% held by the top ten. Material: naive CD4+ T cells sorted from blood. Subset described: CD45RA+ positively selected. All receptors derive from a young man in good health.

The chain is built from TRBV7-3 and TRBJ1-1, with D unresolved. CDR1 is SGHTA and CDR2 is FQGTGA in the germline V gene. V gave up 3 bases and J gave up 4 bases, with 9 bases separating them. The CDR3 spans 13 residues. CDR3 sequence: CASSLTGSTEAFF. The CDR3 DNA sequence: TGTGCCAGCAGCTTGACTGGCAGCACTGAAGCTTTCTTT. The whole variable domain, remainder taken from reference TRBV7-3 and TRBJ1-1, is GAGVSQTPSNKVTEKGKYVELRCDPISGHTALYWYRQSLGQGPEFLIYFQGTGAADDSGLPNDRFFAVRPEGSVSTLKIQRTERGDSAVYLCASSLTGSTEAFFGQGTRLTVV.

With respect to this clone: Other DNA sequences from this sample encode an identical CDR3 as well. The rearrangement links TRBV5-1 to TRBJ2-5, with 8 bases fitting TRBD2. The CDR3 totals 14 residues. J lost 2 bases, V lost 0 bases, and 0 bases had no gene match. The V gene's germline CDR1 is SGHRS and CDR2 YFSETQ. DNA of the CDR3: TGCGCCAGCAGCTTGGCGGGGGGGCAAGAGACCCAGTACTTC. This codes for CASSLAGGQETQYF.

This clone occurred once. Other DNA sequences in this sample translate to the same CDR3. The chain is built from TRBV18 and TRBJ2-7; 7 bases agree with TRBD1. Trimming took 2 bases from V and 0 from J; bases not matched to a gene: 4. The CDR3 runs 15 residues. Germline-derived CDR1 and CDR2 are KGHSH and LQKENI. CDR3 sequence: CASSPGTVNSYEQYF. DNA of the CDR3: TGTGCCAGCTCACCAGGGACAGTCAACTCCTACGAGCAGTACTTC.

This chain uses TRBV7-9 with TRBJ2-2; no clear D. V was shortened by 5 bases and J by 6 bases, with 19 bases between the two germline ends. Germline CDR1 is SEHNR and CDR2 is FQNEAQ (reference sequence). This CDR3 region has 16 residues. This CDR3 reads CASSVVAGSGPGELFF. The CDR3 bases are TGTGCCAGCAGCGTCGTCGCTGGGTCAGGCCCCGGGGAGCTGTTTTTT.

This rearrangement joins TRBV28 to TRBJ2-7; weak D call: TRBD1 (6 bases). Germline V gives CDR1 MDHEN, CDR2 SYDVKM. The CDR3 loop spans 14 amino acids. Trimming shortened V by 5 bases and J by 5 bases, and 16 bases separated the two germline ends. The CDR3 DNA reads as TGTGCCAGCAGTCTCACAGGGACGGTAAACGAGCAGTACTTC. Amino acid sequence: CASSLTGTVNEQYF.

The rearrangement joins TRBV6-5 to TRBJ1-3; possible D gene TRBD1, 6 bases. Germline CDR1 reads MNHEY; CDR2 reads SVGAGI. This CDR3 has 15 residues. Trimming took off 8 bases at V and 3 bases at J, with 17 bases between the two ends. The CDR3 sequence is CASGPGDFFGNTIYF. CDR3 nucleotides: TGTGCCAGCGGGCCAGGGGATTTCTTTGGAAACACCATATATTTT.

This chain links TRBV4-3 with TRBJ2-1; 8 nucleotides line up with TRBD1. The CDR3 contains 16 residues. Germline values: CDR1 LGHNA, CDR2 YSLEER. J lost 6 bases, V lost 4 bases, and 11 bases had no gene match. CDR3: CASSLLGGTGSNEQFF. DNA for the CDR3: TGCGCCAGCAGCCTCCTAGGGGGGACAGGATCCAATGAGCAGTTCTTC.

This chain connects TRBV4-3 to TRBJ2-1, with 8 bases matching TRBD2. V lost 3 bases and J lost 7; bases outside the gene matches: 5. CDR1 is LGHNA and CDR2 is YSLEER in the germline V gene. The CDR3 covers 14 residues. This CDR3 reads CASSHSGSGNEQFF. In nucleotides, the CDR3 is TGCGCCAGCAGCCACAGCGGGAGTGGTAATGAGCAGTTCTTC.

This rearrangement joins TRBV25-1 to TRBJ2-2, with D tentatively TRBD1 (6 bases). Deletions cut 3 bases from V and 6 bases from J, with 8 bases between. The CDR3 has 13 amino acids. Germline V gives CDR1 MGHDK, CDR2 SYGVNS. The CDR3 nucleotides read TGTGCCAGCAGTGATACAGGGCCCGGGGAGCTGTTTTTT. Protein product: CASSDTGPGELFF.

The rearrangement uses TRBV7-2 and TRBJ2-5, with D tentatively TRBD2 (6 bases). Germline lookup yields CDR1 SGHTA and CDR2 FQGNSA. With 4 bases removed from V and 2 bases from J, the gap between germline ends came to 17 bases. This CDR3 region has 16 residues. The CDR3, as DNA: TGTGCCAGCAGCTGGGAGGACCAATTTGGGCAAGAGACCCAGTACTTC. This translates into CASSWEDQFGQETQYF.

The chain recombines TRBV5-4 with TRBJ2-7; 9 bases align to TRBD2. Germline V CDR1 and CDR2: SGHNT, YYREEE (reference sequence). Trimming removed 3 bases from V and 2 bases from J; junction bases left unmatched: 6. The CDR3 consists of 15 residues. CDR3 loop: CASSWAGGATYEQYF. The DNA of the CDR3 is TGTGCCAGCAGCTGGGCGGGAGGGGCAACCTACGAGCAGTACTTC.

This clone was seen once. The chain links TRBV28 to TRBJ2-7; perhaps D is TRBD1 or TRBD2 (5 bases each). This CDR3 region has 17 residues. The germline gives CDR1 MDHEN, CDR2 SYDVKM. V lost 0 bases and J lost 2, with 17 bases in between. The CDR3 DNA reads TGTGCCAGCAGTTTATGGGCCTCGGGACGGAATACCTACGAGCAGTACTTC. This encodes CASSLWASGRNTYEQYF.

V gene TRBV5-1 combines with J gene TRBJ2-3; possible D gene TRBD1, 5 bases. Trimming took 4 bases from V and 4 from J, leaving 16 bases between them. The CDR3 is 15 residues long. Per germline, CDR1 SGHRS and CDR2 YFSETQ. The CDR3 spells CASSPEPRGADTQYF. For the CDR3, the DNA is TGCGCCAGCAGCCCGGAACCTAGGGGCGCAGATACGCAGTATTTT.

The chain is built from TRBV19 and TRBJ2-2; D is perhaps TRBD2 (5 bases). CDR3 length: 12 residues. Trimming left V 6 bases short and J 7 bases short, with 9 bases between. Germline CDR1 reads LNHDA; CDR2 reads SQIVND (reference sequence). The CDR3 nucleotides read TGTGCCAGTAGAACCGGGATCGGGGAGCTGTTTTTT. This sequence encodes CASRTGIGELFF.

This clone is a singleton in its sample. This chain links TRBV18 with TRBJ2-3; D remains ambiguous. V dropped 3 bases and J dropped 3 bases, with 13 bases sitting between them. This CDR3 is built from 15 residues. Germline CDR1 reads KGHSH; CDR2 reads LQKENI. The CDR3 DNA follows: TGTGCCAGCTCACCGTTGAGAAAGCAGACAGATACGCAGTATTTT. Residues: CASSPLRKQTDTQYF.

Only one count was recorded for this clone. The chain joins TRBV28 to TRBJ2-7; D is unresolved. The CDR3 has 12 amino acids. Germline-derived CDR1 and CDR2 are MDHEN and SYDVKM. Trimming shortened V by 6 bases and J by 3 bases, and 9 bases separated the two germline ends. This CDR3 reads CASSLKYYEQYF. The CDR3 DNA follows: TGTGCCAGCAGCCTCAAGTACTACGAGCAGTACTTC.

The rearrangement joins TRBV7-9 to TRBJ1-5, with D uncertain. Looked up from germline, CDR1 is SEHNR and CDR2 is FQNEAQ (reference sequence). V lost 1 base and J lost 4, with 8 bases in between. The CDR3 extends over 14 amino acids. The CDR3 bases are TGTGCCAGCAGCTTAGGGTACGGGAATCAGCCCCAGCATTTT. It specifies CASSLGYGNQPQHF.

A remark on this clone: Other nucleotide sequences in the sample specify the same CDR3. The chain employs TRBV5-1 and TRBJ1-4; the D is unclear. CDR1 is SGHRS, CDR2 YFSETQ, per germline. This CDR3 has 14 amino acids. The V gene lost 0 bases and the J gene lost 3 bases, with 6 bases spanning the gap. The CDR3 bases are TGCGCCAGCAGCTTGGGGGGTTCTAATGAAAAACTGTTTTTT. It yields the protein CASSLGGSNEKLFF.

The chain recombines TRBV13 with TRBJ2-7; maybe TRBD2 (5 bases). With 2 bases removed from V and 4 bases from J, the gap between germline ends came to 12 bases. Germline loops: CDR1 PRHDT, CDR2 FYEKMQ (reference sequence). The length of the CDR3 is 14 residues. The CDR3 DNA reads as TGTGCCAGCAGCTTACCCGGGGTTGGGTACGAGCAGTACTTC. This translates into CASSLPGVGYEQYF.

This clone was counted once. V usage is TRBV11-2 and J usage is TRBJ2-5, with 12 bases lining up with TRBD1. CDR3 size: 19 residues. Germline trimming cut 4 bases from V and 4 bases from J; bases unmatched to any gene: 16. Germline-derived CDR1 and CDR2 are SGHAT and FQNNGV. CDR3 DNA: TGTGCCAGCAGCTACCGGGACAGGGGGCTTTCGGTCTTTCGAGAGACCCAGTACTTC. This codes for CASSYRDRGLSVFRETQYF.

CDR3 loop: CASSTNGGVRGYTF. The CDR3 DNA reads as TGTGCCAGCAGCACCAATGGCGGCGTTCGGGGCTACACCTTC. This sequence joins TRBV7-9 and TRBJ1-2; D is unresolved. The germline V and J ends were trimmed by 5 bases and 8 bases, with 18 bases remaining between them. This CDR3 comprises 14 residues. Per germline, CDR1 SEHNR and CDR2 FQNEAQ (reference sequence). Variable domain in full (rest from reference TRBV7-9 and TRBJ1-2): DTGVSQNPRHKITKRGQNVTFRCDPISEHNRLYWYRQTLGQGPEFLTYFQNEAQLEKSRLLSDRFSAERPKGSFSTLEIQRTEQGDSAMYLCASSTNGGVRGYTFGSGTRLTVV.

The CDR3 bases are TGTGCCAGCAGCCTTTTGGCGGTGGGCGCCGGGGAGCTGTTTTTT. Amino acid sequence: CASSLLAVGAGELFF. This chain connects TRBV25-1 to TRBJ2-2; D is ambiguous. This CDR3 is 15 amino acids long. Trimming took 6 bases from V and 6 from J, leaving 17 bases between them. Germline CDR1 MGHDK, CDR2 SYGVNS.